Following are 3 T cell receptor beta chains from one sample sequenced in a study of cytomegalovirus exposure and HLA in healthy donors. The PCR was carried out with 60 Vbeta primers and 13 Jbeta primers. Method: immunoSEQ multiplex PCR; TCRdb's copy keeps in-frame clones and lacks some. There are 75,000 to 100,000 clones in the sample; around 80% occur only once, and 7.3% lies in the top ten. Input material: PBMCs. Every receptor here comes from a young man in good health and CMV-seronegative.

This chain joins TRBV2 and TRBJ2-7; TRBD1 might be the D (5 bases). CDR3 length equals 15 residues. The V gene's germline CDR1 is SNHLY and CDR2 FYNNEI. V was cut by 6 bases and J by 5 bases, with 20 bases left in between. CDR3 amino acids: CASRDRPKTSNEQYF. Written as DNA, the CDR3 is TGTGCCAGCAGAGACAGACCAAAGACGTCGAACGAGCAGTACTTC.

V is TRBV5-1 and J is TRBJ2-2; D is possibly TRBD2 (5 bases). Looked up from germline, CDR1 is SGHRS and CDR2 is YFSETQ. Deletions cut 0 bases from V and 0 bases from J, with 9 bases between. The CDR3 loop spans 16 amino acids. In nucleotides, the CDR3 is TGCGCCAGCAGCTTGGGGACTCAAGCGAACACCGGGGAGCTGTTTTTT. It encodes CASSLGTQANTGELFF.

The chain carries TRBV6-5 and TRBJ1-1; 8 bases are a match to TRBD1. Germline V gene data show CDR1 as MNHEY and CDR2 as SVGAGI. This CDR3 has 14 amino acids. J was trimmed by 5 bases and V by 9 bases; bases with no gene match: 11. The CDR3 here is CASSGTGARTEAFF. CDR3 nucleotides: TGTGCCAGTTCCGGGACAGGCGCGAGAACTGAAGCTTTCTTT.